Listed below are T cell receptor beta chains from one sample, sequenced in a study of blood T cell repertoires in COVID-19. The repertoire was sequenced with immunoSEQ multiplex PCR; TCRdb's copy has only in-frame clones and lacks some. The table shows hundreds of thousands of clones, with approximately 83% occurring only once. Sequencing input: peripheral blood. The receptors originated from a woman in her forties or fifties with acute or convalescent COVID-19. The CDR3 runs from the conserved cysteine through the conserved F or W. The order of the fields is D gene, V gene, CDR3 protein. D genes are given only for firm matches.

d_call: -; v_call: TRBV12-3/TRBV12-4; cdr3_aa: CASSLPGNTIYF
d_call: -; v_call: TRBV14; cdr3_aa: CASSQGRNYGYTF
d_call: TRBD1; v_call: TRBV5-1; cdr3_aa: CASSTTGGVIQETQYF
d_call: TRBD2; v_call: TRBV7-9; cdr3_aa: CASTYGLAGGPTGELFF
d_call: -; v_call: TRBV7-2; cdr3_aa: CASSLVSGLAIQETQYF
d_call: -; v_call: TRBV7-2; cdr3_aa: CASSFSSGDTTEAFF
d_call: TRBD2; v_call: TRBV4-1; cdr3_aa: CASSQEASGNYNEQFF
d_call: TRBD1; v_call: TRBV29-1; cdr3_aa: CSVVPGQGLNTEAFF
d_call: TRBD2; v_call: TRBV6-2/TRBV6-3; cdr3_aa: CASSYKPGLADFRVDTQYF
d_call: TRBD1; v_call: TRBV28; cdr3_aa: CASSSTGGFGYTF
d_call: TRBD1; v_call: TRBV5-1; cdr3_aa: CASSRPGGSNTEAFF